The 4 T cell receptor beta chains listed next were all sequenced from one sample in a study of T cells in tumors after PD-1 blockade. Here immunoSEQ multiplex PCR was the method, and the copy in TCRdb shows in-frame clones only, minus some. This sample yields 1,700 or so clones, of which around 80% are seen a single time; more than 9.5% belongs to the top ten. Here the sequenced sample was tumor tissue, taken after anti-PD-1 treatment. The receptors come from a human donor with basal cell carcinoma.

This CDR3 reads CASSRDRGRDNEQFF. For the CDR3, the DNA is TGTGCCAGCAGCCGTGACAGGGGGCGAGACAATGAGCAGTTCTTC. J is TRBJ2-1 and V is TRBV7-3; 10 nucleotides align to TRBD1. The CDR3 has 15 residues. Trimming removed 5 bases from V and 5 bases from J; junction bases left unmatched: 6. Germline V gene data show CDR1 as SGHTA and CDR2 as FQGTGA.

V is TRBV20-1 and J is TRBJ1-2; 12 bases are shared with TRBD1. Germline-derived CDR1 and CDR2 are DFQATT and SNEGSKA (reference sequence). CDR3 size: 15 residues. V was clipped by 3 bases and J by 7 bases; unmatched bases: 9. This chain's CDR3 is CSASHGTGGTRGYTF. The CDR3 coding sequence is TGCAGTGCTAGTCACGGGACAGGGGGCACACGTGGCTACACCTTC.

J is TRBJ2-7 and V is TRBV7-3; 11 nucleotides line up with TRBD2. The trim removed 2 bases at V and 0 bases at J, leaving 9 bases unmatched. Germline V gene lookup returns CDR1 SGHTA and CDR2 FQGTGA. The CDR3 has 18 residues. In nucleotides, the CDR3 is TGTGCCAGCAGCTTAGCTGGTAGCGGGGGGGAAAGCTCCTACGAGCAGTACTTC. Its translation: CASSLAGSGGESSYEQYF.

The gene calls are TRBV6-5 and TRBJ1-2; D is perhaps TRBD1 (5 bases). The CDR3 is made up of 14 amino acids. Germline V CDR1 and CDR2: MNHEY, SVGAGI. V gave up 2 bases and J gave up 4 bases, with 11 bases separating them. In nucleotides, the CDR3 is TGTGCCAGCAGTTACGCGAGGGGACGCTATGGCTACACCTTC. It encodes CASSYARGRYGYTF.